The clone carrying this TCR beta chain has ten or more counts. Its antigen is as yet unknown. The TCR cDNA carried a universal primer site and UMIs from 5'RACE template switching. MiXCR, applied by TCRdb to the 5' RACE reads, yields one record per CDR3 protein. The profile shows 200,000 to 300,000 distinct CDR3 sequences, 3.6% of them singletons. This CDR3 has 16 amino acids. Between the trimmed V and J ends, which lost 2 bases and 3 bases, there was a span of 14 bases. Germline-derived CDR1 and CDR2 are SGHVS and FQNEAQ. This sample was included in a study of T cells after yellow fever vaccination. Study as a whole: SMART-Seq v4 Ultra Low Input prepared the low-cell-number fractions.

Points from the study as a whole: A large majority of primary-vaccination clones showed up again after the booster (96% CD4, about 87% CD8).

The specimen was PBMCs, collected 15 days after the yellow fever booster vaccination. This sequence was found in a man aged 18 to 35 who received the YFV17D yellow fever vaccine. The chain is built from TRBV7-8 and TRBJ1-5; possible D gene TRBD1, 6 bases. CDR3 DNA: TGTGCCAGCAGCTTAAATGGGGGGGCTAACAATCAGCCCCAGCATTTT. Residues: CASSLNGGANNQPQHF.